This T cell receptor beta chain was retrieved from a study of beta chain features in type 1 diabetes. This clone appeared a few times. What was sequenced were expressed TCRB transcripts, since all of the isolated RNA had been reverse transcribed. Generated by immunoSEQ multiplex PCR, the TCRdb table keeps only in-frame clones and is missing some. Of roughly 12,000 clones listed, approximately 47% are singletons. The CDR3 loop spans 17 amino acids. J lost 9 bases, V lost 2 bases, and 9 bases had no gene match. The germline gives CDR1 MGHRA, CDR2 YSYEKL. The chain is built from TRBV4-1 and TRBJ1-6; 11 bases are a match to TRBD1. The receptor was derived from a young man in good health. Material for sequencing was stem cell memory CD4+ T cells from blood. CDR3 DNA sequence: TGCGCCAGCAGCCAAAGGGGGGCCGGGACAGGGGGTTCACCCCTCCACTTT. As protein: CASSQRGAGTGGSPLHF.